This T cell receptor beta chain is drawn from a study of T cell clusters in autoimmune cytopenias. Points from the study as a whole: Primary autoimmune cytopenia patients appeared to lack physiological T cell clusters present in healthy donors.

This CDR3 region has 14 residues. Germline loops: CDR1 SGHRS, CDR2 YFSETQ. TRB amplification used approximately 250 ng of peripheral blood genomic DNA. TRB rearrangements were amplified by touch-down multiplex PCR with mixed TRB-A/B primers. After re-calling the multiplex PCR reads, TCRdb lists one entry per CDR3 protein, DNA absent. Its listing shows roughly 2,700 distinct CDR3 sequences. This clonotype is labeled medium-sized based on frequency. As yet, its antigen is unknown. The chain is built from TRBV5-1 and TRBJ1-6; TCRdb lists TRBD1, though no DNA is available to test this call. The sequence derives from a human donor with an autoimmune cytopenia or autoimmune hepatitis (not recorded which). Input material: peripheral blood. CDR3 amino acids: CASSSGQANSPLHF.